This is a list of T cell receptor beta chains from one sample in a study of blood T cell repertoires in COVID-19. This table comes from immunoSEQ multiplex PCR, and its TCRdb copy is limited to in-frame clones, with some not included. This sample carries fewer than 500,000 clones, about 89% of them seen once, and the ten largest clones take roughly 1.4%. Source material: PBMCs or T cells enriched from blood (not recorded which). Source of these receptors: a man younger than 40 who had recovered from COVID-19. Each CDR3 is given with its conserved first and last residue. A D gene is named only where the DNA matches it firmly. Where a row states a size, it is once, few, many or the class of an expanded clone; other rows omit it.

v_call: TRBV7-2
j_call: TRBJ1-2
d_call: .
clone_size: .
cdr3_nt: TGTGCCAGCAGCTTTGCCGAACATAACTATGGCTACACCTTC
cdr3_aa: CASSFAEHNYGYTF

v_call: TRBV7-7
j_call: TRBJ2-5
d_call: TRBD1
clone_size: few
cdr3_nt: TGTGCCAGCAGCCAGGGACAGGGCTTCCAAGAGACCCAGTACTTC
cdr3_aa: CASSQGQGFQETQYF

v_call: TRBV12-3/TRBV12-4
j_call: TRBJ2-7
d_call: TRBD1
clone_size: .
cdr3_nt: TGTGCCACCTCCGGGACAGGCCCTAACGAGCAGTACTTC
cdr3_aa: CATSGTGPNEQYF

v_call: TRBV18
j_call: TRBJ2-3
d_call: TRBD1
clone_size: .
cdr3_nt: TGTGCCAGCTCATCTACCGGGACAGGAGGGGTAGATACGCAGTATTTT
cdr3_aa: CASSSTGTGGVDTQYF

v_call: TRBV18
j_call: TRBJ1-1
d_call: .
clone_size: .
cdr3_nt: TGTGCCAGCTCACCACCCAGGTCTTCAGCTGAAGCTTTCTTT
cdr3_aa: CASSPPRSSAEAFF

v_call: TRBV7-9
j_call: TRBJ1-1
d_call: .
clone_size: once
cdr3_nt: TGTGCCAGCATCCTCTTTGAGATTCTGTTCTTT
cdr3_aa: CASILFEILFF

v_call: TRBV5-1
j_call: TRBJ1-1
d_call: .
clone_size: .
cdr3_nt: TGCGCCAGCAGCCCGGCGTGGGGGCGGAACACTGAAGCTTTCTTT
cdr3_aa: CASSPAWGRNTEAFF

v_call: TRBV30
j_call: TRBJ1-2
d_call: .
clone_size: .
cdr3_nt: TGTGCCTGGAGTTTACAGGGTTATAGGGACTATGGCTACACCTTC
cdr3_aa: CAWSLQGYRDYGYTF

v_call: TRBV7-9
j_call: TRBJ2-7
d_call: .
clone_size: .
cdr3_nt: TGTGCCAGCAGCTTAGTGACAGTGGAACAGTACTTC
cdr3_aa: CASSLVTVEQYF

v_call: TRBV6-5
j_call: TRBJ1-1
d_call: .
clone_size: .
cdr3_nt: TGTGCCAGCACCGTCGGGGGGATGAACACTGAAGCTTTCTTT
cdr3_aa: CASTVGGMNTEAFF

v_call: TRBV9
j_call: TRBJ1-1
d_call: .
clone_size: once
cdr3_nt: TGTGCCAGCAGCGTAGTGGCTGGCACTGAAGCTTTCTTT
cdr3_aa: CASSVVAGTEAFF

v_call: TRBV7-9
j_call: TRBJ2-7
d_call: TRBD2
clone_size: .
cdr3_nt: TGTGCCAGCAGCTCAGGAAAGGCGGGACTAGCGACCTACGAGCAGTACTTC
cdr3_aa: CASSSGKAGLATYEQYF

v_call: TRBV10-3
j_call: TRBJ1-1
d_call: .
clone_size: .
cdr3_nt: TGTGCCATCAGCGAAACCAGGGTGGACACTGAAGCTTTCTTT
cdr3_aa: CAISETRVDTEAFF

v_call: TRBV2
j_call: TRBJ1-4
d_call: .
clone_size: .
cdr3_nt: TGTGCCAGCAGGGAGGACCATGAAAAACTGTTTTTT
cdr3_aa: CASREDHEKLFF

v_call: TRBV10-3
j_call: TRBJ1-4
d_call: .
clone_size: .
cdr3_nt: TGTGCCATCAGTGAGTCGGGAGGGATCAATGAAAAACTGTTTTTT
cdr3_aa: CAISESGGINEKLFF

v_call: TRBV19
j_call: TRBJ1-5
d_call: TRBD1
clone_size: .
cdr3_nt: TGTGCCAGTAGCCTTAGGACAGGTTATAGCAATCAGCCCCAGCATTTT
cdr3_aa: CASSLRTGYSNQPQHF

v_call: TRBV18
j_call: TRBJ1-1
d_call: .
clone_size: .
cdr3_nt: TGTGCCAGCTCATCGTCAGGGAACACTGAAGCTTTCTTT
cdr3_aa: CASSSSGNTEAFF

v_call: TRBV6-5
j_call: TRBJ2-3
d_call: .
clone_size: .
cdr3_nt: TGTGCCAGCAGTAAGGGGTTCCGGGGCACAGATACGCAGTATTTT
cdr3_aa: CASSKGFRGTDTQYF

v_call: TRBV7-6
j_call: TRBJ1-1
d_call: .
clone_size: .
cdr3_nt: TGTGCCAGCAGCTTTCCGGGTGGCACTGAAGCTTTCTTT
cdr3_aa: CASSFPGGTEAFF

v_call: TRBV7-9
j_call: TRBJ2-7
d_call: .
clone_size: .
cdr3_nt: TGTGCCAGCAGCTGGGCTTCCTCCAGCCCTTACGAGCAGTACTTC
cdr3_aa: CASSWASSSPYEQYF

v_call: TRBV27
j_call: TRBJ1-1
d_call: .
clone_size: .
cdr3_nt: TGTGCCAGCAGTTCACAGGCGGGGACTGAAGCTTTCTTT
cdr3_aa: CASSSQAGTEAFF

v_call: TRBV7-9
j_call: TRBJ1-6
d_call: TRBD1
clone_size: .
cdr3_nt: TGTGCCAGCAGTATAGAAGGGGGCTCACCCCTCCACTTT
cdr3_aa: CASSIEGGSPLHF

v_call: TRBV5-1
j_call: TRBJ2-7
d_call: .
clone_size: .
cdr3_nt: TGCGCCAGCAGCCACCAGGGGTACGAGCAGTACTTC
cdr3_aa: CASSHQGYEQYF

v_call: TRBV7-2
j_call: TRBJ1-2
d_call: .
clone_size: .
cdr3_nt: TGTGCCAGCAGCCCGCGGGAGGCTAACTATGGCTACACCTTC
cdr3_aa: CASSPREANYGYTF

v_call: TRBV5-1
j_call: TRBJ1-2
d_call: .
clone_size: .
cdr3_nt: TGCGCCAGCAGCTTGGATGGGGTTTTCGGGGTCTATGGCTACACCTTC
cdr3_aa: CASSLDGVFGVYGYTF

v_call: TRBV28
j_call: TRBJ1-5
d_call: .
clone_size: .
cdr3_nt: TGTGCCAGCGGAAGGGGGTCGGGGCAGCCCCAGCATTTT
cdr3_aa: CASGRGSGQPQHF

v_call: TRBV15
j_call: TRBJ1-2
d_call: .
clone_size: .
cdr3_nt: TGTGCCACCAGCAGAGACTACAACTATGGCTACACCTTC
cdr3_aa: CATSRDYNYGYTF

v_call: TRBV9
j_call: TRBJ2-7
d_call: .
clone_size: few
cdr3_nt: TGTGCCAGCAGCGCTGACAGGACCTACGAGCAGTACTTC
cdr3_aa: CASSADRTYEQYF

v_call: TRBV19
j_call: TRBJ1-5
d_call: TRBD1
clone_size: .
cdr3_nt: TGTGCCAGTAATGGACAGGCCGGTACCGCTCAGCCCCAGCATTTT
cdr3_aa: CASNGQAGTAQPQHF

v_call: TRBV5-5
j_call: TRBJ1-1
d_call: .
clone_size: .
cdr3_nt: TGTGCCAGCAGCCTCTGGGGGCCCACGGGCGGCACTGAAGCTTTCTTT
cdr3_aa: CASSLWGPTGGTEAFF

v_call: TRBV5-1
j_call: TRBJ2-1
d_call: .
clone_size: .
cdr3_nt: TGCGCCAGCAGCTTGGATCGGGGGAACCCCTTGAATGAGCAGTTCTTC
cdr3_aa: CASSLDRGNPLNEQFF

v_call: TRBV7-9
j_call: TRBJ1-6
d_call: .
clone_size: few
cdr3_nt: TGTGCCAGCAGCTTAGACAGGGATCGTTCACCCCTCCACTTT
cdr3_aa: CASSLDRDRSPLHF

v_call: TRBV6-5
j_call: TRBJ2-3
d_call: TRBD2
clone_size: .
cdr3_nt: TGTGCCAGCACCGCGGGGGGGGCGACAGATACGCAGTATTTT
cdr3_aa: CASTAGGATDTQYF

v_call: TRBV20-1
j_call: TRBJ2-3
d_call: TRBD2
clone_size: .
cdr3_nt: TGCAGTGCTAGTGCGGGGGCAGATACGCAGTATTTT
cdr3_aa: CSASAGADTQYF

v_call: TRBV27
j_call: TRBJ1-4
d_call: TRBD1
clone_size: .
cdr3_nt: TGTGCCAGCAGTTTTTGGACAGGGGGCCAGAAACTGTTTTTT
cdr3_aa: CASSFWTGGQKLFF

v_call: TRBV7-2
j_call: TRBJ2-1
d_call: TRBD2
clone_size: .
cdr3_nt: TGTGCCAGCAGCTTCAAGCGGGGGGCGTCGCAGTTCTTC
cdr3_aa: CASSFKRGASQFF

v_call: TRBV2
j_call: TRBJ2-1
d_call: TRBD2
clone_size: .
cdr3_nt: TGTGCCAGCCCGAGGGGGGGACTAGCGGCCCCTGGGCAGTTCTTC
cdr3_aa: CASPRGGLAAPGQFF

v_call: TRBV7-9
j_call: TRBJ1-2
d_call: .
clone_size: few
cdr3_nt: TGTGCCAGCAGCTTTACCGAGACAGGAGGCTACACCTTC
cdr3_aa: CASSFTETGGYTF

v_call: TRBV30
j_call: TRBJ2-6
d_call: TRBD1
clone_size: .
cdr3_nt: TGTGCCTGGAGTGTCCGTATGACAGGGAAAAAGACTGGGGCCAACGTCCTGACTTTC
cdr3_aa: CAWSVRMTGKKTGANVLTF

v_call: TRBV20-1
j_call: TRBJ1-2
d_call: TRBD1
clone_size: .
cdr3_nt: TGCAGTGGGACAGGGGCACAAGGCTACACCTTC
cdr3_aa: CSGTGAQGYTF

v_call: TRBV7-2
j_call: TRBJ2-3
d_call: .
clone_size: .
cdr3_nt: TGTGCCAGCAGCTTCCCTAGCACAGATACGCAGTATTTT
cdr3_aa: CASSFPSTDTQYF

v_call: TRBV11-2
j_call: TRBJ2-5
d_call: TRBD2
clone_size: .
cdr3_nt: TGTGCCAGCAGCTTAGGCGGGGGGGCCATCCTGGAGACCCAGTACTTC
cdr3_aa: CASSLGGGAILETQYF

v_call: TRBV6-5
j_call: TRBJ1-2
d_call: TRBD1
clone_size: once
cdr3_nt: TGTGCCAGCAGTTCGACAGGGGTGACTAACTATGGCTACACCTTC
cdr3_aa: CASSSTGVTNYGYTF

v_call: TRBV6-1
j_call: TRBJ1-5
d_call: .
clone_size: .
cdr3_nt: TGTGCCAGCAGTGAATACAAATATAGCAATCAGCCCCAGCATTTT
cdr3_aa: CASSEYKYSNQPQHF

v_call: TRBV9
j_call: TRBJ2-2
d_call: TRBD1
clone_size: .
cdr3_nt: TGTGCCAGCAGCGTAGGAGGGGGCCAGAACACCGGGGAGCTGTTTTTT
cdr3_aa: CASSVGGGQNTGELFF